The T cell receptor (beta chain) described here comes from a study of graft-versus-host responses after intestinal transplantation. Overall study: Once they had received anti-thymocyte globulin induction, all recipients took tacrolimus and steroids for approximately three years. Study conclusions and caveats: Researchers found GvH clones in recipient marrow, and some showed up first in ileum or blood. Peak circulating GvH clone levels tracked with early post-transplant HvG declines.

The CDR3 is 13 amino acids. Between the trimmed V and J ends, which lost 3 bases and 6 bases, there was a span of 11 bases. Germline CDR1 reads MNHNS; CDR2 reads SASEGT. Here immunoSEQ multiplex PCR was the method, and the copy in TCRdb shows in-frame clones only, minus some. The repertoire holds 20,000 to 25,000 clones, with over 35% as singletons. Irradiated, violet-dye-labeled stimulators (approximately 200,000) were plated alongside approximately 200,000 CFSE-labeled responders. The reaction was completed, and proliferating CFSE-low CD3+CD4+ and CD3+CD8+ responders were then sorted. The rearrangement links TRBV6-1 to TRBJ1-2; TRBD1 is a possible D gene (6 bases). The sample consisted of alloreactive CD8+ T cells from a mixed lymphocyte reaction culture, taken before transplantation. The subset denotes: CFSE-low proliferating T cells sorted from roughly six-day pre-transplant mixed lymphocyte reaction (GvH or HvG direction). The origin of this receptor is a human patient who was an organ donor for intestinal transplantation. The CDR3 region is CASSEDSGDGYTF. CDR3 sequence (DNA): TGTGCCAGCAGTGAGGACAGCGGAGATGGCTACACCTTC.